A selection of T cell receptor beta chains follows, all from one sample in a study of T cells in Graves' hyperthyroidism and ophthalmopathy. TCRdb redid the calling of the multiplex PCR reads with MiXCR, one entry per CDR3 protein. Of hundreds of thousands of distinct CDR3 sequences listed, roughly 15% are singletons. The sequencing sample was made of blood. The receptors originated from a woman in her thirties or forties with Graves' hyperthyroidism. The CDR3 runs from the conserved cysteine through the conserved F or W. A D gene is named only where the DNA matches it firmly.

cdr3_aa cdr3_length d_call v_call
CASSSFLAGGRTGELFF 17 TRBD2 TRBV7-2
CASSWDTSSYEQYF 14 NA TRBV5-1
CASSLSYQRRNQPQHF 16 NA TRBV27
CASSLRQTITDTQYF 15 NA TRBV18
CASSSSGRAADTQYF 15 TRBD2 TRBV9
CASSTYGGYEAFF 13 NA TRBV7-2
CSASSPSGRGETQYF 15 TRBD2 TRBV20-1
CASSESSGVSYEQYF 15 TRBD2 TRBV2
CSARKAVGENTQYF 14 NA TRBV20-1
CSVGTGRGPEQYF 13 TRBD1 TRBV29-1
CASSEGGDRPQHF 13 NA TRBV10-2
CASLGAGGRTGELFF 15 TRBD2 TRBV28
CASSYGLALDREQYF 15 TRBD2 TRBV19
CASSPGEARGDTQYF 15 NA TRBV28
CASSLRPQDTQYF 13 NA TRBV11-2
CASSQTGVFQPQHF 14 TRBD1 TRBV4-1
CASSWYTANTEAFF 14 NA TRBV28
CSAILNPGYTF 11 NA TRBV20-1
CASSPGPLWEQYF 13 NA TRBV14
CASRAEGTSGRRANIQYF 18 TRBD2 TRBV2
CSTNGYSYEQYF 12 NA TRBV20-1
CASSSVLGQDYGYTF 15 TRBD1 TRBV7-9
CASSLRSLAGTSTDTQYF 18 TRBD2 TRBV7-2
CASSPGQVHTYEQYF 15 TRBD1 TRBV18
CASSLGSVAVRDTQYF 16 NA TRBV7-2
CASSLTGEGYNEQFF 15 TRBD2 TRBV5-1
CSARDGTWLEKLFF 14 NA TRBV20-1
CASSSDRSGQPQHF 14 NA TRBV28
CASSERGSSSGANVLTF 17 NA TRBV2
CASSLTLSGSAYNEQFF 17 TRBD2 TRBV5-1
CASSPGGGAANSPLHF 16 NA TRBV5-1
CATSREMTSGKVEQYF 16 TRBD2 TRBV15
CASNGTSGSYEQYF 14 TRBD2 TRBV5-1
CASSVGTISSYEQYF 15 NA TRBV9
CASSRPRLNTEAFF 14 NA TRBV13
CASSLEGEYIESYNEQFF 18 NA TRBV5-1
CATQQTRAALAKNIQYF 17 NA TRBV28
CSALGRVTEAFF 12 NA TRBV20-1
CASTLAGGPLNEQFF 15 TRBD2 TRBV5-1
CASSWGQGTGYGYTF 15 TRBD1 TRBV19
CASSPTSGNTDTQYF 15 TRBD2 TRBV7-9
CASNPHPGLASADTQYF 17 TRBD2 TRBV28
CASSSASGSPYNEQFF 16 TRBD2 TRBV5-4
CASSLGGPGASNEQFF 16 NA TRBV7-2
CATSAPGGGGETQYF 15 TRBD2 TRBV24-1